The clone carrying this TCR beta chain has only one observation. Its antigen is as yet unknown. The V segment lost 3 bases and the J segment 3 bases; nucleotides outside the gene matches: 7. Germline V gives CDR1 KGHSH, CDR2 LQKENI. The CDR3 length is 16 residues. TCR beta libraries were prepared from cDNA with unique molecular identifiers. About 500,000 cDNA molecules were obtained per 1 to 10 million input T cells. TCRdb reprocessed the PCR reads with MiXCR, giving one entry per CDR3 protein. The data hold hundreds of thousands of distinct CDR3 sequences, with around 60% observed a single time. This specimen belongs to a study of post-analysis software for immune sequencing data. Study in general: Relapsing-remitting, secondary progressive and progressive-relapsing forms made up the multiple sclerosis disease courses. Overall study results and limits: TRBV5-6, TRBV5-1 and TRBV20-1 belonged to a set of roughly 5 TRBV segments that were more frequent in patients than controls. People with multiple sclerosis had a significantly lower normalized Chao1 diversity than controls did.

Sequencing was done on a sample of blood. V and J are TRBV18 and TRBJ2-1; 8 nucleotides align to TRBD1. This sequence was found in a girl aged 2 to 10 with multiple sclerosis. The chain's CDR3 is CASSPLSGTGYNEQFF. The DNA for the CDR3 is TGTGCCAGCTCACCCCTTTCCGGGACAGGCTACAATGAGCAGTTCTTC. The whole variable domain, filled in from reference TRBV18 and TRBJ2-1, reads NAGVMQNPRHLVRRRGQEARLRCSPMKGHSHVYWYRQLPEEGLKFMVYLQKENIIDESGMPKERFSAEFPKEGPSILRIQQVVRGDSAAYFCASSPLSGTGYNEQFFGPGTRLTVL.